This T cell receptor beta chain was sequenced for a study of blood T cells in healthy people across ages. Trimming cost V 2 bases and J 1 base, with 14 bases left between them. This CDR3 comprises 16 residues. Germline CDR1 is SGHAT and CDR2 is FQNNGV. Next came a second PCR, run for about 6 to 11 cycles, which used a sample-barcoded 5' primer along with a J-beta primer mix. TCRdb independently ran MiXCR on the 5' RACE reads; one entry per CDR3 protein. The sample holds over 1,200,000 distinct CDR3 sequences, around 59% seen once. The extraction recovered at least 5 micrograms of total RNA per sample. General study findings and limits: No conclusive comparison of naive versus antigen-experienced cells was possible with unsorted PBMCs.

A remark on this clonotype: Its antigen is currently unknown.

The material sequenced was blood. The chain combines TRBV11-2 with TRBJ1-2; weak D call: TRBD1 (5 bases). The clonotype was recovered from a young man in good health. CDR3 residues: CASSLSPGGVNYGYTF. The CDR3 DNA follows: TGTGCCAGCAGCTTATCCCCGGGGGGAGTTAACTATGGCTACACCTTC.